This T cell receptor beta chain was sequenced in a study of control samples from healthy donors and cancer patients. V was clipped by 4 bases and J by 2 bases, with 12 bases between them. Germline CDR1 is SGHAT and CDR2 is FQNNGV. The CDR3 is 14 amino acids. This clone has more than one count but fewer than ten. The method was immunoSEQ multiplex PCR; TCRdb's version includes in-frame clones alone and lacks a portion of them. The table records 120,000 or so clones, approximately 94% of them present only once. This clonotype was sampled from a man aged 50-60 years with head and neck cancer. This chain links TRBV11-2 with TRBJ2-7; no clear D. Sequenced material: PBMCs. The CDR3 DNA reads TGTGCCAGCAGCTCCCGTCCACCCCCCTACGAGCAGTACTTC. It translates to CASSSRPPPYEQYF.